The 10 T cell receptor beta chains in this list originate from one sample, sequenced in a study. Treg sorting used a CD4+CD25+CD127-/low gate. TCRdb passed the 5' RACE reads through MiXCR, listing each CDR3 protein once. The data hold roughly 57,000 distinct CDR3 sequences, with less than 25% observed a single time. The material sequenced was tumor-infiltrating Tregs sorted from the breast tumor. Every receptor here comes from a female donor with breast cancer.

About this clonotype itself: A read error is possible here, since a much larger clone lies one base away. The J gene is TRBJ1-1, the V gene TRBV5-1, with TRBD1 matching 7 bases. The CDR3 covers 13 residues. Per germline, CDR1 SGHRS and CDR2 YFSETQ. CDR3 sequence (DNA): TGCGCCGGCAGCGATCACAGGGGAACTGAAGCTTTCTTT. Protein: CAGSDHRGTEAFF. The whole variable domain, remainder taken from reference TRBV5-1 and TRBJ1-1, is KAGVTQTPRYLIKTRGQQVTLSCSPISGHRSVSWYQQTPGQGLQFLFEYFSETQRNKGNFPGRFSGRQFSNSRSEMNVSTLELGDSALYLCAGSDHRGTEAFFGQGTRLTVV.

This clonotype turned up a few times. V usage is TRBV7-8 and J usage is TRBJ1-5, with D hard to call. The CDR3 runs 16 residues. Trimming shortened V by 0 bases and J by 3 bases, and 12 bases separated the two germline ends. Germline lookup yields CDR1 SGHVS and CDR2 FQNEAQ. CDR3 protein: CASSLARGGSNQPQHF. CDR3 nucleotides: TGTGCCAGCAGCTTAGCCCGGGGAGGGTCCAATCAGCCCCAGCATTTT.

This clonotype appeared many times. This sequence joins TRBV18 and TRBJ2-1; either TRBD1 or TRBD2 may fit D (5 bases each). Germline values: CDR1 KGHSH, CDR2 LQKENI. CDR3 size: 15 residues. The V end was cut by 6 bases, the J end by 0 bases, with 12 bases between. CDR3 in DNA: TGTGCCAGCTCGCAAAAGGGGAGCTCCTACAATGAGCAGTTCTTC. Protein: CASSQKGSSYNEQFF.

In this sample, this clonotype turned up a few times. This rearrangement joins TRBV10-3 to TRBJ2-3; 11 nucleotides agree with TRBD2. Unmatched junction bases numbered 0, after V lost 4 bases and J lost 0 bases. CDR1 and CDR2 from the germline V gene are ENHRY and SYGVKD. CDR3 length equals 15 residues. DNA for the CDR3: TGTGCCATCAGTGGGACTAGCGGGAGCACAGATACGCAGTATTTT. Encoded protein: CAISGTSGSTDTQYF.

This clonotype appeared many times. CDR3 nucleotide sequence: TGTGCCACCAATCCCGGGACAGGGAAGGAAGGGTCAGATACGCAGTATTTT. Translated: CATNPGTGKEGSDTQYF. V is TRBV24-1 and J is TRBJ2-3, with 9 positions matching TRBD1. Unmatched junction bases numbered 15, after V lost 8 bases and J lost 4 bases. The CDR3 has 17 amino acids. Germline lookup yields CDR1 KGHDR and CDR2 SFDVKD.

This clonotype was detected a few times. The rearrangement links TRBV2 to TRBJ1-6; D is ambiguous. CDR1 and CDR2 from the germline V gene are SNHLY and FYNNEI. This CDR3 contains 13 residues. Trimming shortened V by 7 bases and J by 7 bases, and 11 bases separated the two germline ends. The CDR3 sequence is CASNVETNSPLHF. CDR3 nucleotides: TGTGCCAGCAATGTTGAAACAAATTCACCCCTCCACTTT. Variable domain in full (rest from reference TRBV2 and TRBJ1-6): EPEVTQTPSHQVTQMGQEVILRCVPISNHLYFYWYRQILGQKVEFLVSFYNNEISEKSEIFDDQFSVERPDGSNFTLKIRSTKLEDSAMYFCASNVETNSPLHFGNGTRLTVT.

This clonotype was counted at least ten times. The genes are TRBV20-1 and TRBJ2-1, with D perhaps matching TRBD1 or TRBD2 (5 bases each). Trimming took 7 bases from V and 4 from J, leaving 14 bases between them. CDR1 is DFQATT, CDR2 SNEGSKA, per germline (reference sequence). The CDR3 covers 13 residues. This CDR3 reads CSVLPGRYNEQFF. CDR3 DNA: TGCAGTGTTTTACCGGGACGGTACAATGAGCAGTTCTTC.

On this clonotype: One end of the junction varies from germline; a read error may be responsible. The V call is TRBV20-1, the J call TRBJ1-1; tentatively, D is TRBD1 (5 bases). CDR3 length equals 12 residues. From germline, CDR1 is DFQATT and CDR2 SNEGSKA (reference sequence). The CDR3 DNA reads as TGCAGTGCTCGGCAGGGCTGGGGTGAAGCTTCCTTT. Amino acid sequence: CSARQGWGEASF.

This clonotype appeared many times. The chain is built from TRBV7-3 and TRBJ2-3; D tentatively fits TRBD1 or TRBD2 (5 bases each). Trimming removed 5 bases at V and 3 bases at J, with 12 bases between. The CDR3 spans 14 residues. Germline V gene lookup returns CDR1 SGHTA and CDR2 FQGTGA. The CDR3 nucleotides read TGTGCCAGCAGCCTTGGGACCGGGACAGATACGCAGTATTTT. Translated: CASSLGTGTDTQYF.

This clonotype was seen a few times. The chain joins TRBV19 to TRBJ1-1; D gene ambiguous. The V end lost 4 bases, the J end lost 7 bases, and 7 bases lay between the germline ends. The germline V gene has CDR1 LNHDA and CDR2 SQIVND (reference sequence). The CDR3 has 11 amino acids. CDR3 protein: CASSNVDEAFF. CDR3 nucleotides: TGTGCCAGTAGTAATGTCGATGAAGCTTTCTTT.